Below, 21 T cell receptor beta chains from the same sample are listed, as sequenced in a study of T cells in Graves' hyperthyroidism and ophthalmopathy. The source material, RNA transcripts, was used to amplify TCR beta CDR3 regions. HTBI primers drove first-round RT-PCR of the TCR CDR3. TCRdb reprocessed the multiplex PCR reads via MiXCR and lists one record per CDR3 protein. The data show just under 750,000 distinct CDR3 sequences, around 40% seen once. The sample was blood. The receptors come from a woman in her thirties or forties with Graves' hyperthyroidism.

The rearrangement links TRBV6-2 or TRBV6-3 to TRBJ1-2; D is ambiguous. The V and J ends lost 6 bases and 4 bases respectively, with 12 bases between them. The CDR3 is made up of 13 amino acids. Germline V gene sequence: CDR1 MNHEY, CDR2 SVGEGT. The CDR3: CASRGPGRYGYTF. DNA for the CDR3: TGTGCCAGCAGAGGACCGGGTCGCTATGGCTACACCTTC.

This chain connects TRBV20-1 to TRBJ2-1; D unresolved. The V and J ends lost 0 bases and 10 bases respectively, with 13 bases between them. Germline values: CDR1 DFQATT, CDR2 SNEGSKA (reference sequence). This CDR3 has 13 residues. CDR3: CSARDGYLLEQFF. The DNA for the CDR3 is TGCAGTGCTAGAGATGGGTACCTCCTGGAGCAGTTCTTC.

This clonotype was detected only once. The chain recombines TRBV6-5 with TRBJ1-1; D not resolved. The CDR3 spans 14 residues. V lost 0 bases and J lost 4, with 9 bases in between. Germline CDR1 MNHEY, CDR2 SVGAGI. This CDR3 is CASSYSGGSTEAFF. In nucleotides, the CDR3 is TGTGCCAGCAGTTACTCGGGAGGGAGCACTGAAGCTTTCTTT.

The V and J genes are TRBV15 and TRBJ1-2, with D perhaps matching TRBD1 (6 bases). V lost 0 bases to trimming and J lost 4 bases, with 12 bases between them. This CDR3 is 15 amino acids long. CDR1 and CDR2 from the germline V gene are LNHNV and YYDKDF (reference sequence). The CDR3: CATSRDKGGFYGYTF. The CDR3 coding sequence is TGTGCCACCAGCAGAGATAAGGGGGGCTTCTATGGCTACACCTTC.

Concerning this clonotype itself: This sequence may be a read error, since a much larger clone differs from it by one base. The CDR3 protein is CASGSGGLVGYTF. DNA for the CDR3: TGTGCCAGTGGTTCGGGAGGTCTTGTCGGCTACACCTTC. The chain has TRBV19 and TRBJ1-2; no definite D call. The CDR3 is made up of 13 amino acids. CDR1 is LNHDA and CDR2 is SQIVND in the germline V gene (reference sequence). Between the trimmed V and J ends, which lost 8 bases and 8 bases, there was a span of 18 bases.

This clonotype was detected only a few times. The V and J genes are TRBV9 and TRBJ1-1; 11 bases are shared with TRBD1. V was clipped by 3 bases and J by 5 bases; unmatched bases: 6. The germline gives CDR1 SGDLS, CDR2 YYNGEE. This CDR3 has 15 amino acids. The CDR3: CASSGTGGFRTEAFF. CDR3 coding DNA: TGTGCCAGCAGCGGGACAGGGGGCTTTCGAACTGAAGCTTTCTTT.

Only a few counts were recorded for this clonotype. This chain connects TRBV6-2 or TRBV6-3 to TRBJ2-5, with D uncertain. Germline-derived CDR1 and CDR2 are MNHEY and SVGEGT. The CDR3 has 12 amino acids. Trimming removed 4 bases from V and 3 bases from J, with 6 bases in between. In DNA, the CDR3 is TGTGCCAGCAGTTCTACGAAAGAGACCCAGTACTTC. It yields the protein CASSSTKETQYF.

This clonotype has a handful of counts. The gene calls are TRBV7-2 and TRBJ2-5; D is possibly TRBD1 (5 bases). This CDR3 spans 15 amino acids. Per germline, CDR1 SGHTA and CDR2 FQGNSA. V was clipped by 5 bases and J by 1 base, with 14 bases between them. In DNA form, the CDR3 reads TGTGCCAGCAGCCTCTCGACAGTTCGCCAAGAGACCCAGTACTTC. This translates into CASSLSTVRQETQYF. The entire variable domain, with the rest obtained from reference TRBV7-2 and TRBJ2-5, is as follows: GAGVSQSPSNKVTEKGKDVELRCDPISGHTALYWYRQSLGQGLEFLIYFQGNSAPDKSGLPSDRFSAERTGGSVSTLTIQRTQQEDSAVYLCASSLSTVRQETQYFGPGTRLLVL.

V usage is TRBV6-2 or TRBV6-3 and J usage is TRBJ1-1; D possibly corresponds to TRBD1 (6 bases). CDR1 and CDR2 from the germline V gene are MNHEY and SVGEGT. CDR3 length: 16 amino acids. Deletions cut 2 bases from V and 1 base from J, with 14 bases between. The DNA for the CDR3 is TGTGCCAGCAGTTACCAGGGGCCCGTCTCGAACACTGAAGCTTTCTTT. Translating gives CASSYQGPVSNTEAFF.

The chain couples TRBV3-1 to TRBJ1-3, with a tentative D call TRBD1 (5 bases). The CDR3 length is 13 residues. Germline CDR1 and CDR2: LGHDT and YNNKEL (reference sequence). V lost 6 bases to trimming and J lost 4 bases, with 10 bases between them. This CDR3 is CASSLGRGNTIYF. CDR3 DNA: TGTGCCAGCAGTCTGGGACGAGGAAACACCATATATTTT.

This clonotype showed up just once. The rearrangement links TRBV19 to TRBJ2-2; 8 bases agree with TRBD1. From germline, CDR1 is LNHDA and CDR2 SQIVND (reference sequence). The CDR3 extends over 17 amino acids. J was trimmed by 7 bases and V by 6 bases; bases with no gene match: 16. The CDR3 region has the DNA TGTGCCAGTAGCACCAGTGAGAAAGTGGACAGGGACGGGGAGCTGTTTTTT. Translation gives CASSTSEKVDRDGELFF.

Many counts were recorded for this clonotype. The chain combines TRBV7-2 with TRBJ2-5; D may be TRBD2 (5 bases). The length of the CDR3 is 12 residues. Germline V gene lookup returns CDR1 SGHTA and CDR2 FQGNSA. Deletions cut 7 bases from V and 2 bases from J, with 8 bases between. The CDR3 DNA reads as TGTGCCAGCAATACGGGGCAAGAGACCCAGTACTTC. It encodes CASNTGQETQYF.

The chain couples TRBV4-3 to TRBJ1-4, with unresolved D. The germline V gene encodes CDR1 LGHNA and CDR2 YSLEER. The CDR3 consists of 16 residues. Trimming pared 0 bases from V and 1 base from J, leaving 9 bases between. CDR3 sequence reads: CASSQDGWGTNEKLFF. The CDR3 bases are TGCGCCAGCAGCCAAGATGGATGGGGAACTAATGAAAAACTGTTTTTT.

This clonotype has only a few counts. The V gene is TRBV6-2 or TRBV6-3, the J gene TRBJ2-5, with a tentative D call TRBD2 (5 bases). V lost 6 bases and J 6 bases, leaving 14 bases between the germline ends. The CDR3 extends over 13 amino acids. Looked up from germline, CDR1 is MNHEY and CDR2 is SVGEGT. CDR3 in amino acids: CASSGRDRQTQYF. The CDR3 nucleotides read TGTGCCAGCAGCGGACGGGATCGTCAGACCCAGTACTTC.

Comment on this clonotype: No conserved phenylalanine or tryptophan ends this CDR3, so it is likely a read error. This chain links TRBV4-3 with TRBJ1-1; the match to TRBD1 covers 7 bases. The CDR3 consists of 14 residues. V dropped 1 base and J dropped 6; count of bases not matched to a gene: 5. Germline V gene sequence: CDR1 LGHNA, CDR2 YSLEER. The CDR3 bases are TGCGCCAGCAGCCAAGGACAGGGTTGGTCTGAAGCTTTCCTT. Protein product: CASSQGQGWSEAFL.

Details on this clonotype: The junction differs from germline at one of its ends, possibly a read error. This sequence joins TRBV5-1 and TRBJ1-5; D perhaps matches TRBD1 (5 bases). Per the germline V gene, CDR1 is SGHRS and CDR2 is YFSETQ. CDR3 size: 15 residues. The CDR3 is CASSFDRQINPPQHF. CDR3 bases: TGCGCCAGCAGCTTCGATCGACAGATCAATCCGCCCCAGCATTTT. The entire variable domain, with the rest obtained from reference TRBV5-1 and TRBJ1-5, is as follows: KAGVTQTPRYLIKTRGQQVTLSCSPISGHRSVSWYQQTPGQGLQFLFEYFSETQRNKGNFPGRFSGRQFSNSRSEMNVSTLELGDSALYLCASSFDRQINPPQHFGDGTRLSIL.

In this sample, this clonotype turned up a few times. The rearrangement joins TRBV7-2 to TRBJ2-7; D remains ambiguous. Trimming removed 5 bases at V and 12 bases at J, with 17 bases between. The CDR3 contains 12 residues. Per the germline V gene, CDR1 is SGHTA and CDR2 is FQGNSA. CDR3 amino acids: CASSHGQARRYF. The CDR3 nucleotides read TGTGCCAGCAGCCACGGTCAAGCCAGGCGGTACTTC.

At least ten counts were recorded for this clonotype. V and J are TRBV19 and TRBJ1-1; perhaps TRBD1 as D (5 bases). This CDR3 region has 14 residues. Trimming took off 5 bases at V and 6 bases at J, with 16 bases between the two ends. Germline V lookup: CDR1 LNHDA, CDR2 SQIVND (reference sequence). CDR3 DNA sequence: TGTGCCAGTAGTGCCAGCGCAGGGAGGCCTGAAGCTTTCTTT. Protein: CASSASAGRPEAFF.

The sample holds a few counts of this clonotype. This chain joins TRBV19 and TRBJ1-5; perhaps TRBD1 as D (6 bases). CDR1 and CDR2 (germline): LNHDA, SQIVND (reference sequence). This CDR3 is built from 15 residues. Trimming took 5 bases from V and 4 from J, leaving 15 bases between them. The CDR3 sequence: CASSARTAINQPQHF. The DNA of the CDR3 is TGTGCCAGTAGTGCCCGGACAGCGATAAATCAGCCCCAGCATTTT.

Note on this clonotype: Given a much more abundant clone one base away, this may be a read error. The chain uses TRBV12-3 or TRBV12-4 and TRBJ2-2, with D possibly being TRBD2 (5 bases). This CDR3 region has 14 residues. The CDR3 loop is CAGSFRGYDGELFF. CDR3 nucleotides: TGTGCCGGCAGTTTCCGCGGGTACGACGGGGAGCTGTTTTTT.

V gene TRBV4-3 combines with J gene TRBJ2-7, with D possibly matching TRBD1 (5 bases). Deletions cut 3 bases from V and 2 bases from J, with 14 bases between. The CDR3 sequence is 15 residues long. Germline CDR1 is LGHNA and CDR2 is YSLEER. The CDR3 is CASSHGSGATYEQYF. For the CDR3, the DNA is TGCGCCAGCAGCCACGGTAGTGGGGCCACCTACGAGCAGTACTTC.